This TCR beta chain was captured in a study of cytomegalovirus exposure and HLA in healthy donors. Study-wide results and caveats: A later analysis linked a missense variant in DCLRE1C to the trimming of TCR beta V and J genes. Reports indicated that the classifier achieved high specificity and sensitivity in diagnosing cytomegalovirus status. TCR association rates varied by HLA locus in a later analysis, with DRB1 highest and HLA-C lowest.

Concerning this clone itself: Its target is not known.

PCR amplification relied on 60 Vbeta primers (plus 13 Jbeta primers). Only in-frame clones appear in the TCRdb table, and some are missing; sequencing was by immunoSEQ multiplex PCR. The sample includes approximately 99,000 clones, about 80% of them seen just once. The ends lost 0 bases at V and 6 bases at J; junction bases unmatched: 8. This CDR3 has 17 amino acids. Germline CDR1 is SGHTA and CDR2 is FQGNSA. Specimen: PBMCs. This receptor was obtained from a male donor in good health and CMV-seropositive. This chain connects TRBV7-2 to TRBJ2-1; 10 bases match TRBD2. This CDR3 is CASSLAGVASGGNEQFF. Here the CDR3 DNA reads TGTGCCAGCAGCTTAGCGGGTGTGGCTAGCGGGGGCAATGAGCAGTTCTTC.